A single sample is the source of the 21 T cell receptor beta chains below, sequenced in a study of vaccination effects on CD4 cells after COVID-19. Sequencing used immunoSEQ multiplex PCR; TCRdb keeps in-frame clones, though not all of them. The sample has more than 60,000 clones, about 74% seen once. Sequencing in the ViraFEST assay came after antigen-specific CD4+ T cells had been expanded with viral peptide pools, which were used to stimulate PBMC. The culture ran for nine to eleven days, and then CD4+ T cells were isolated. Either the BNT162b2 or mRNA-1273 vaccine was given to participants in two doses. The antigens for these receptors are not known. Specimen: CD4+ T cells from PBMCs cultured with HCoV-229E spike peptides, collected after COVID-19 vaccination. The receptors were sampled from a human donor who received a COVID-19 vaccine.

The V gene is TRBV12-3 or TRBV12-4, the J gene TRBJ1-5, with D hard to call. This CDR3 region has 13 residues. V shed 5 bases and J shed 5 bases, with 10 bases lying between them. The CDR3 coding sequence is TGTGCCAGCAGTCCCCTGGGAGATCAGCCCCAGCATTTT. This gives the protein CASSPLGDQPQHF.

This clone was observed a few times. The chain has TRBV11-1 and TRBJ2-1; weak D call: TRBD1 (5 bases). The CDR3 is 12 amino acids. V was clipped by 5 bases and J by 14 bases, with 16 bases between them. Germline-derived CDR1 and CDR2 are SGHAT and FQDESV (reference sequence). The CDR3 DNA sequence: TGTGCCAGCAGCCCTACGCAGGGCCCAAAGTTCTTC. Residues: CASSPTQGPKFF.

CDR3 sequence reads: CASSLDRGVSGANVLTF. Written as DNA, the CDR3 is TGTGCCAGCAGCTTAGATCGCGGGGTCTCTGGGGCCAACGTCCTGACTTTC. The chain carries TRBV11-3 and TRBJ2-6; D might be TRBD2 (6 bases). The CDR3 is made up of 17 amino acids. Germline V gene lookup returns CDR1 SGHNT and CDR2 YENEEA. The V end lost 0 bases, the J end lost 0 bases, and 9 bases lay between the germline ends.

V usage is TRBV9 and J usage is TRBJ1-2; 8 bases are shared with TRBD1. Trimming at V came to 2 bases and at J to 2 bases, leaving 5 bases not matched to a gene. Germline values: CDR1 SGDLS, CDR2 YYNGEE. This CDR3 is built from 15 residues. The CDR3 spells CASSVETGANYGYTF. In DNA form, the CDR3 reads TGTGCCAGCAGCGTGGAGACAGGGGCGAACTATGGCTACACCTTC.

This chain links TRBV18 with TRBJ2-7, with TRBD1 identical over 8 bases. CDR3 length: 13 amino acids. Germline loops: CDR1 KGHSH, CDR2 LQKENI. The V gene end was trimmed by 3 bases and the J gene end by 2 bases; junction bases not matched to a gene: 0. CDR3 loop: CASSPTGAYEQYV. The CDR3 DNA is TGTGCCAGCTCACCGACAGGGGCCTACGAGCAGTACGTC.

This clone was seen more than once but under ten times. V usage is TRBV5-6 and J usage is TRBJ1-2, with D possibly being TRBD1 (5 bases). V shed 4 bases and J shed 4 bases, with 20 bases lying between them. This CDR3 is built from 16 residues. From germline, CDR1 is SGHDT and CDR2 YYEEEE. The CDR3 bases are TGTGCCAGCAGCAATTCCGGGGAGGGACTACCCTATGGCTACACCTTC. As protein: CASSNSGEGLPYGYTF.

This chain uses TRBV19 with TRBJ2-4, with TRBD1 matching over 7 bases. This CDR3 comprises 13 residues. V shed 3 bases and J 8 bases; nucleotides not matched to a gene: 4. Germline CDR1 LNHDA, CDR2 SQIVND (reference sequence). CDR3 residues: CASSMRTGDIQYF. CDR3 sequence (DNA): TGTGCCAGTAGTATGCGGACAGGAGACATTCAGTACTTC.

The chain has TRBV2 and TRBJ1-5; the D is unclear. The germline V gene has CDR1 SNHLY and CDR2 FYNNEI. V shed 6 bases and J shed 4 bases, with 10 bases lying between them. The CDR3 contains 13 residues. For the CDR3, the DNA is TGTGCCAGCAGACCCGACCGTAATCAGCCCCAGCATTTT. This encodes CASRPDRNQPQHF.

This chain links TRBV6-2 or TRBV6-3 with TRBJ2-2; 10 positions match TRBD1. CDR3 length: 15 amino acids. V lost 5 bases to trimming and J lost 4 bases; unmatched junction nucleotides: 4. Looked up from germline, CDR1 is MNHEY and CDR2 is SVGEGT. The CDR3 protein is CASSRTGGITGELFF. The CDR3 nucleotides are TGTGCCAGCAGTCGGACAGGGGGTATCACCGGGGAGCTGTTTTTT.

J is TRBJ1-4 and V is TRBV7-2; D uncertain. The CDR3 has 15 residues. Germline V lookup: CDR1 SGHTA, CDR2 FQGNSA. Between the trimmed V and J ends, which lost 6 bases and 2 bases, there was a span of 13 bases. The DNA of the CDR3 is TGTGCCAGCAGGATTGGGCGTGGGACTAATGAAAAACTGTTTTTT. Its protein product is CASRIGRGTNEKLFF.

This sequence joins TRBV6-6 and TRBJ2-5; the match to TRBD2 covers 9 bases. The CDR3 is 14 residues long. CDR1 MNHNY and CDR2 SVGAGI come from the germline V gene (reference sequence). Losses at the gene ends were 2 bases for V and 4 bases for J; bases not matched to a gene: 2. The CDR3 DNA sequence: TGTGCCAGCAGTTACGGCGGGGGGGCAGAGACCCAGTACTTC. Translation: CASSYGGGAETQYF.

The chain couples TRBV15 to TRBJ2-5; D perhaps matches TRBD1 (6 bases). The CDR3 runs 15 residues. Trimming cost V 0 bases and J 2 bases, with 10 bases left between them. Germline V gene data show CDR1 as LNHNV and CDR2 as YYDKDF (reference sequence). The CDR3 nucleotides read TGTGCCACCAGCAGAGATCCCAGGGGTCAAGAGACCCAGTACTTC. Residues: CATSRDPRGQETQYF.

The rearrangement links TRBV25-1 to TRBJ1-1; 7 bases agree with TRBD1. The CDR3 contains 15 residues. Trimming cost V 8 bases and J 1 base; bases outside gene matches: 10. Germline CDR1 reads MGHDK; CDR2 reads SYGVNS. CDR3 coding DNA: TGTGCCAGCTCCTTTGACAGGGAGTCGAACACTGAAGCTTTCTTT. Amino acids: CASSFDRESNTEAFF. Full variable domain (outside the CDR3, taken from reference TRBV25-1 and TRBJ1-1): EADIYQTPRYLVIGTGKKITLECSQTMGHDKMYWYQQDPGMELHLIHYSYGVNSTEKGDLSSESTVSRIRTEHFPLTLESARPSHTSQYLCASSFDRESNTEAFFGQGTRLTVV.

V gene TRBV9 combines with J gene TRBJ2-3; TRBD2 agrees at 9 bases. Germline CDR1 SGDLS, CDR2 YYNGEE. With 1 base clipped from V and 4 bases from J, the junction kept 7 bases outside the gene matches. The CDR3 covers 16 residues. CDR3 DNA: TGTGCCAGCAGCGTAAGTCTAGCGGGGTTGGCAGATACGCAGTATTTT. Protein sequence: CASSVSLAGLADTQYF.

The chain carries TRBV5-6 and TRBJ1-5; a weak D match, TRBD1 (6 bases). Germline values: CDR1 SGHDT, CDR2 YYEEEE. The CDR3 is made up of 16 amino acids. V was pared by 1 base and J by 4 bases, with 15 bases between. CDR3 sequence reads: CASSLSGTWTNQPQHF. DNA of the CDR3: TGTGCCAGCAGCTTGTCTGGGACATGGACTAATCAGCCCCAGCATTTT.

This clone was seen more than once but under ten times. V gene TRBV28 combines with J gene TRBJ2-7, with D uncertain. Germline assignment: CDR1 MDHEN and CDR2 SYDVKM. This CDR3 has 14 amino acids. V lost 1 base and J lost 4, with 11 bases in between. CDR3 coding DNA: TGTGCCAGCAGTTTATCAGGAGCAGCTTACGAGCAGTACGTC. It specifies CASSLSGAAYEQYV.

V usage is TRBV12-3 or TRBV12-4 and J usage is TRBJ1-1; D gene ambiguous. V gave up 3 bases and J gave up 0 bases, with 5 bases separating them. The CDR3 is 13 amino acids. The CDR3 DNA sequence: TGTGCCAGCAGTTTTGGGATGAACACTGAAGCTTTCTTT. Translating gives CASSFGMNTEAFF.

CDR3 protein: CASSATGYDTDTQYF. In DNA form, the CDR3 reads TGTGCCAGCAGCGCTACAGGTTATGACACAGATACGCAGTATTTT. This chain uses TRBV6-4 with TRBJ2-3; tentative D call: TRBD1 (5 bases). Trimming removed 6 bases at V and 2 bases at J, with 15 bases between. Per germline, CDR1 MRHNA and CDR2 SNTAGT. The CDR3 has 15 amino acids.

This clone was observed a few times. The CDR3 DNA follows: TGTGCCAGCTCATTGGGGACAGGGGAAAATCAGCCCCAGCATTTT. Protein sequence: CASSLGTGENQPQHF. The rearrangement links TRBV18 to TRBJ1-5; 10 bases are a match to TRBD1. The germline gives CDR1 KGHSH, CDR2 LQKENI. The ends lost 5 bases at V and 4 bases at J; junction bases unmatched: 5. This CDR3 spans 15 amino acids.

This sequence joins TRBV2 and TRBJ2-7; the D is unclear. The V gene lost 7 bases and the J gene lost 6 bases, with 10 bases spanning the gap. This CDR3 is built from 11 residues. CDR1 SNHLY and CDR2 FYNNEI come from the germline V gene. CDR3 in amino acids: CASKKMGEQYV. As DNA, the CDR3 is TGTGCCAGCAAAAAAATGGGCGAGCAGTACGTC.

This clone was counted only a few times. The CDR3 coding sequence is TGTGCCAGCAGTTTATTCCGGGGAGCCGGGGAGCTGTTTTTT. Amino acid sequence: CASSLFRGAGELFF. This chain links TRBV27 with TRBJ2-2; D may be TRBD2 (5 bases). CDR1 and CDR2 from the germline V gene are MNHEY and SMNVEV (reference sequence). The germline V and J ends were trimmed by 1 base and 6 bases, with 9 bases remaining between them. CDR3 length: 14 residues.